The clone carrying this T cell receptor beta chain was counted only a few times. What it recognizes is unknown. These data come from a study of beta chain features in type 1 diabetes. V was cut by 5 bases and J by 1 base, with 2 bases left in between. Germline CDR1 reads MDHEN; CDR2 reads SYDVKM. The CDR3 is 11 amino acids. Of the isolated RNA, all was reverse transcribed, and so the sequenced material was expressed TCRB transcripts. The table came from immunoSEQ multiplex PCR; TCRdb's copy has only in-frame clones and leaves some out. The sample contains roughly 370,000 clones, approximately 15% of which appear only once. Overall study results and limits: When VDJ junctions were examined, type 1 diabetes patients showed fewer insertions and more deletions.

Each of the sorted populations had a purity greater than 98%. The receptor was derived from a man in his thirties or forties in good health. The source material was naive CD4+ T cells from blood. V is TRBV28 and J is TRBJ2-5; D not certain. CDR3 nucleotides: TGTGCCAGCAGTGTCCAAGAGACCCAGTACTTC. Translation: CASSVQETQYF.